Here is one TCR beta chain with its context. Its antigen is as yet unknown. The CDR3 covers 15 residues. V was clipped by 1 base and J by 7 bases, with 15 bases between them. CDR1 is SEHNR, CDR2 FQNEAQ, per germline (reference sequence). This entry belongs to a study of T cells after yellow fever vaccination. Overall study findings and caveats: Bulk-population clonotypes that are abundant could appear as contaminants in FACS-sorted repertoires. Reappearance after the booster was seen for most primary-vaccination clones, at 95% to 98% CD4 and 75% to 90% CD8.

TCRdb re-analysed the 5' RACE reads in MiXCR, keeping a single row per CDR3 protein. This table has hundreds of thousands of distinct CDR3 sequences, 8.1% appearing once. The rearrangement uses TRBV7-9 and TRBJ2-3; tentatively, D is TRBD2 (6 bases). This sequence was found in a man between 18 and 35 years old who received the YFV17D yellow fever vaccine. The specimen comprised PBMCs, sampled about 49 days after the first yellow fever vaccination. This CDR3 is CASSLDGGVMHTQYF. In nucleotides, the CDR3 is TGTGCCAGCAGCTTAGACGGCGGGGTCATGCATACGCAGTATTTT.